This T cell receptor beta chain derives from a study of breast tumors, draining lymph nodes, adjacent tissues. This clonotype occurred many times. Using its own MiXCR run on the multiplex PCR reads, TCRdb lists one record per CDR3 protein. The table includes 290,000 or so distinct CDR3 sequences, about 33% detected once. Samples came from axillary lymph nodes draining the breast cancer. Material for sequencing was axillary lymph node tissue. This clonotype was obtained from a female donor with breast cancer. Some clones in this sample may be carry-over from other donors' samples.

The CDR3 loop reads CASSFQAYEQYF. The CDR3 DNA reads TGTGCCAGCAGCTTTCAGGCCTACGAGCAGTACTTC. The chain combines TRBV11-2 with TRBJ2-7; D ambiguous. From germline, CDR1 is SGHAT and CDR2 FQNNGV. The ends were cut back, 3 bases at V and 2 bases at J, with 5 bases in the middle. The CDR3 has 12 residues.